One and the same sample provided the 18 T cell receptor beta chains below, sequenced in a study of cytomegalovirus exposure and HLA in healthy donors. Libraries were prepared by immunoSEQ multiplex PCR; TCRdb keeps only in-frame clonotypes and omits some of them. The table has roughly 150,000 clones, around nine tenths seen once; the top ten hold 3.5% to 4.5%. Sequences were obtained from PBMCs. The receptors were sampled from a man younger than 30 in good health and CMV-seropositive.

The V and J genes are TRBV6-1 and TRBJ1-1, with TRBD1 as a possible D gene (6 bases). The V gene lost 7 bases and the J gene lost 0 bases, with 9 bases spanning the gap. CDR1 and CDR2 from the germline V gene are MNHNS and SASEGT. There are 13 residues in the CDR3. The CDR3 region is CASTRGMNTEAFF. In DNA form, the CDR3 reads TGTGCCAGCACTAGGGGGATGAACACTGAAGCTTTCTTT.

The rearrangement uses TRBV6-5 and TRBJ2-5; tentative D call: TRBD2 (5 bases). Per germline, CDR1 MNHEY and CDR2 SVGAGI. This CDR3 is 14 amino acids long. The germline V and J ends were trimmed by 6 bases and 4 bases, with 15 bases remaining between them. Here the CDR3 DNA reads TGTGCCAGCAGCGATCTAAGGAGGAGAGAGACCCAGTACTTC. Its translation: CASSDLRRRETQYF.

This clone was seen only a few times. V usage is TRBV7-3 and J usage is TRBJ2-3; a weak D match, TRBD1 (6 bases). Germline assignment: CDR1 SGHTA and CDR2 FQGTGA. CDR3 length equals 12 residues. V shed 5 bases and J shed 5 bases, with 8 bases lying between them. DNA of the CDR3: TGTGCCAGCAGCCAGGACAGAGATACGCAGTATTTT. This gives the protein CASSQDRDTQYF.

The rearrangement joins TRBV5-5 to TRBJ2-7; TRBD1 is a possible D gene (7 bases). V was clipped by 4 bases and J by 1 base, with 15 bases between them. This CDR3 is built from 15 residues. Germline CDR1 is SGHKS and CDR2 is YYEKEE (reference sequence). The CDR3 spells CASSPGDRNSYEQYF. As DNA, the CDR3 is TGTGCCAGCAGCCCGGGGGACAGAAATTCCTACGAGCAGTACTTC.

The CDR3 bases are TGTGCCAGCAGTCCGACTAGTGCTGTAGATACGCAGTATTTT. Its protein is CASSPTSAVDTQYF. This chain uses TRBV6-6 with TRBJ2-3; tentatively, D is TRBD2 (6 bases). Trimming removed 5 bases at V and 5 bases at J, with 14 bases between. This CDR3 is built from 14 residues. The germline CDR1 and CDR2 sequences are MNHNY and SVGAGI (reference sequence).

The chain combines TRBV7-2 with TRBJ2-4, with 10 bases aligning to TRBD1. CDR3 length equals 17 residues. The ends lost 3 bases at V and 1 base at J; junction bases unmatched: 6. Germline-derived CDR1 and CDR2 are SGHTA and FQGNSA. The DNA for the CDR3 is TGTGCCAGCAGCTTTTCTGGACAGGGGGGGGCCAAAAACATTCAGTACTTC. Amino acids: CASSFSGQGGAKNIQYF.

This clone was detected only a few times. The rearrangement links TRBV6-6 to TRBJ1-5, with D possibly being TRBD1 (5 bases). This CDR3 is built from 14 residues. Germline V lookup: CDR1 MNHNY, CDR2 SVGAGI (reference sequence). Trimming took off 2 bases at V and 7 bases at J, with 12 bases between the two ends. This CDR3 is CASSYVQGEQPQHF. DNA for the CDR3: TGTGCCAGCAGTTACGTTCAGGGCGAACAGCCCCAGCATTTT.

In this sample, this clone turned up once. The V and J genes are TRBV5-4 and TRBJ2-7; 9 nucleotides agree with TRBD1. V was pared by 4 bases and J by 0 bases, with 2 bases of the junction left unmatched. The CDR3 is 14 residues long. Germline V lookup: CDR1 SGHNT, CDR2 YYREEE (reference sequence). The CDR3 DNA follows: TGTGCCAGCAGCGGACAGGGGAGCTCCTACGAGCAGTACTTC. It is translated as CASSGQGSSYEQYF.

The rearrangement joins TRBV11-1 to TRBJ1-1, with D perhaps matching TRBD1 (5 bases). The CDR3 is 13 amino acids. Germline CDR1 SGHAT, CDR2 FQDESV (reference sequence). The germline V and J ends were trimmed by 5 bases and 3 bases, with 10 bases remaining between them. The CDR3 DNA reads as TGTGCCAGCAGCCCGACAGTTGACACTGAAGCTTTCTTT. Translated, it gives CASSPTVDTEAFF.

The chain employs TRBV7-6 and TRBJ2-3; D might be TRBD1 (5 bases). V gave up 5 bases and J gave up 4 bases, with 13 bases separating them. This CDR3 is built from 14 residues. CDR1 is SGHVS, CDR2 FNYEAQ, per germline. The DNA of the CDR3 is TGTGCCAGCAGCCCAGGGATTGGGGCAGATACGCAGTATTTT. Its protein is CASSPGIGADTQYF.

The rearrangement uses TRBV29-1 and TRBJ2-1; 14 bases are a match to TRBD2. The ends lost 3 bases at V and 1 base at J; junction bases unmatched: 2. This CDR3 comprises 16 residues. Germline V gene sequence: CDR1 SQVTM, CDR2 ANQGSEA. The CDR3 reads CSVDGTSGRSYNEQFF. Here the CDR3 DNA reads TGCAGCGTTGACGGGACTAGCGGGAGATCCTACAATGAGCAGTTCTTC.

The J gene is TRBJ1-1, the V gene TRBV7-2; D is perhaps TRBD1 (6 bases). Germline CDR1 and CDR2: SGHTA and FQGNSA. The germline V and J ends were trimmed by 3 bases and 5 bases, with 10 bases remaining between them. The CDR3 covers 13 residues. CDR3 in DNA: TGTGCCAGCAGCTTCGGACAGTTAACTGAAGCTTTCTTT. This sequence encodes CASSFGQLTEAFF.

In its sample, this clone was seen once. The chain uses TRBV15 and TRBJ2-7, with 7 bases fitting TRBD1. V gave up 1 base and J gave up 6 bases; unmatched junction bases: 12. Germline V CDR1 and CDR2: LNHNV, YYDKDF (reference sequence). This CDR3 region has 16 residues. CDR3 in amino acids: CATSRVGTGAFSEQYF. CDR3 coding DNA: TGTGCCACCAGCAGAGTAGGCACAGGGGCATTTAGCGAGCAGTACTTC.

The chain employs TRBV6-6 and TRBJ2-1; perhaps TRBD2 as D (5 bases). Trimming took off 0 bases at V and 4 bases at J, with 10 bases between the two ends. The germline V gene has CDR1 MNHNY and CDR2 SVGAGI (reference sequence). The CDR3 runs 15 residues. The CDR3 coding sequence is TGTGCCAGCAGTTACTCGGGGAGCGGATACAATGAGCAGTTCTTC. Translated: CASSYSGSGYNEQFF.

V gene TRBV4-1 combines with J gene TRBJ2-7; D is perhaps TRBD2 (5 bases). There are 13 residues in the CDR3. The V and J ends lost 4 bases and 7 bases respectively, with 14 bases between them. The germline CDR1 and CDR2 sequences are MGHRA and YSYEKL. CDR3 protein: CASSLGGLGEQYF. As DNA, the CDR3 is TGCGCCAGCAGCCTAGGAGGACTCGGTGAGCAGTACTTC.

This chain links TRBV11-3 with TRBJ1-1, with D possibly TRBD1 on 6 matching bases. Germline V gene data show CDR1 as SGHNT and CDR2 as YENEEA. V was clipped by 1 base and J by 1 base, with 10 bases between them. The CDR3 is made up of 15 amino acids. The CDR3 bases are TGTGCCAGCAGCTTAGGGGGGCGAAAGAACACTGAAGCTTTCTTT. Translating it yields CASSLGGRKNTEAFF.

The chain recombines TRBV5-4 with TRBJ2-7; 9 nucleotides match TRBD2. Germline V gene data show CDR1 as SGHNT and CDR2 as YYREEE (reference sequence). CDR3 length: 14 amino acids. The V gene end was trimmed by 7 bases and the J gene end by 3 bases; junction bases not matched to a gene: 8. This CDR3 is CASPSGNGNYEQYF. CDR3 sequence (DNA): TGTGCCAGCCCTAGCGGGAACGGTAACTACGAGCAGTACTTC.

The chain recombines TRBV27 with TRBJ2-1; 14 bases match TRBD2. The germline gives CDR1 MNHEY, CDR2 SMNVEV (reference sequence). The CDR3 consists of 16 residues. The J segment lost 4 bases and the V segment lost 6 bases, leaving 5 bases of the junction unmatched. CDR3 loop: CASSPGTSGSYNEQFF. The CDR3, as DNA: TGTGCCAGCAGCCCCGGGACTAGCGGGAGTTACAATGAGCAGTTCTTC.